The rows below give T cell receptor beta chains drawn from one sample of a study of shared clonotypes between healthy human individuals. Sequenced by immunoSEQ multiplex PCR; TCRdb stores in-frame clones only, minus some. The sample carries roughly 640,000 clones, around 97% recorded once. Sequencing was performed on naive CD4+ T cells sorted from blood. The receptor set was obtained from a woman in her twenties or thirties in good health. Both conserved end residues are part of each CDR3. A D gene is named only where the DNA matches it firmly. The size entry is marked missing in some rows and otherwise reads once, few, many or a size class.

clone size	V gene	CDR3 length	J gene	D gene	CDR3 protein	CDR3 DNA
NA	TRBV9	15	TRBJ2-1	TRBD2	CASSVSGSSYNEQFF	TGTGCCAGCAGCGTAAGCGGGAGCTCCTACAATGAGCAGTTCTTC
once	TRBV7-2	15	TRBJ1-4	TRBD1	CASSPHGTGTEKLFF	TGTGCCAGCAGCCCTCATGGGACAGGGACTGAAAAACTGTTTTTT
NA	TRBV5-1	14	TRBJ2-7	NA	CASSLQGGTYEQYF	TGCGCCAGCAGCTTGCAGGGGGGAACCTACGAGCAGTACTTC
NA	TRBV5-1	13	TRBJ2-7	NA	CASSGTVSGEQYF	TGCGCCAGCAGCGGCACAGTGTCAGGGGAGCAGTACTTC
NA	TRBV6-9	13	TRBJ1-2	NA	CASSYDPNYGYTF	TGTGCCAGCAGTTACGATCCCAACTATGGCTACACCTTC
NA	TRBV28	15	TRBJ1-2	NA	CASSSSAQGPYGYTF	TGTGCCAGCAGCTCTAGCGCACAGGGACCCTATGGCTACACCTTC
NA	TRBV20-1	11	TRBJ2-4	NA	CSGFPKNIQYF	TGCAGTGGTTTCCCCAAAAACATTCAGTACTTC
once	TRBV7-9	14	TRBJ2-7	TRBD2	CASSTGGIIYEQYF	TGTGCCAGCAGCACGGGGGGGATAATTTACGAGCAGTACTTC
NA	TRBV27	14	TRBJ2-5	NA	CASSLMGLQETQYF	TGTGCCAGCAGTTTAATGGGCCTACAAGAGACCCAGTACTTC
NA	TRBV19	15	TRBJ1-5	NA	CASSSRTISNQPQHF	TGTGCCAGTAGTTCCCGCACGATTAGCAATCAGCCCCAGCATTTT
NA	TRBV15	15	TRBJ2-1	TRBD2	CATSEEVAGRKEQFF	TGTGCCACCAGCGAAGAGGTAGCGGGACGTAAGGAGCAGTTCTTC
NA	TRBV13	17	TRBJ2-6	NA	CASTEQGRSPGANVLTF	TGTGCCAGCACCGAGCAAGGACGGAGCCCTGGGGCCAACGTCCTGACTTTC
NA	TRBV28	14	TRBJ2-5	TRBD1	CASNRGQGLETQYF	TGTGCCAGCAACCGAGGACAGGGGTTGGAGACCCAGTACTTC
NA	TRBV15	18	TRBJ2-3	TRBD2	CATSRDRRAGRVTDTQYF	TGTGCCACCAGCAGAGATCGAAGAGCGGGACGAGTAACAGATACGCAGTATTTT
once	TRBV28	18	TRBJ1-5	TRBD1	CASRRTGTAPYSNQPQHF	TGTGCCAGCAGACGAACCGGGACAGCCCCTTATAGCAATCAGCCCCAGCATTTT
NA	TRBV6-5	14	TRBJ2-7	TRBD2	CASSTSGKSYEQYF	TGTGCCAGCAGTACTAGCGGGAAATCCTACGAGCAGTACTTC
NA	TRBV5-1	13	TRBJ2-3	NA	CASGTRHTDTQYF	TGCGCCAGCGGCACTAGGCACACAGATACGCAGTATTTT
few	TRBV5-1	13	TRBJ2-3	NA	CASKRVGTDTQYF	TGCGCCAGCAAGAGGGTTGGCACAGATACGCAGTATTTT
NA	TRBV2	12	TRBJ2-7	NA	CASRPGVYEQYF	TGTGCCAGCAGGCCCGGGGTCTACGAGCAGTACTTC
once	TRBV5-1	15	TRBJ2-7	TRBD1	CASSPNGQGKDEQYF	TGCGCCAGCAGCCCTAATGGACAGGGGAAGGACGAGCAGTACTTC
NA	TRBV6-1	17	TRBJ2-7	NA	CASSERERGAHSYEQYF	TGTGCCAGCAGTGAAAGAGAGAGAGGGGCGCACTCCTACGAGCAGTACTTC
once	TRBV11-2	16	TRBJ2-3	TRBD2	CASSRRLADGTDTQYF	TGTGCCAGCAGCAGACGACTAGCTGATGGGACAGATACGCAGTATTTT
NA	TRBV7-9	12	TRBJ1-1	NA	CASSFEDTEAFF	TGTGCCAGCAGCTTCGAGGACACTGAAGCTTTCTTT
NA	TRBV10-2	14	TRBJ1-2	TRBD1	CASSLRDRPGGYTF	TGCGCCAGCAGTCTACGGGACAGGCCGGGGGGCTACACCTTC
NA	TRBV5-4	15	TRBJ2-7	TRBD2	CASSAPGTSSYEQYF	TGTGCCAGCAGCGCCCCCGGGACTAGCAGCTACGAGCAGTACTTC
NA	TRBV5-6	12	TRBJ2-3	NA	CASSLYTDTQYF	TGTGCCAGCAGCTTGTATACAGATACGCAGTATTTT
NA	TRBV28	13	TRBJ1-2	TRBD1	CASSSDRAYGYTF	TGTGCCAGCAGTTCGGACAGGGCCTATGGCTACACCTTC
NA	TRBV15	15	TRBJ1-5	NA	CATSRSQGVGQPQHF	TGTGCCACCAGCAGGAGTCAGGGTGTCGGTCAGCCCCAGCATTTT
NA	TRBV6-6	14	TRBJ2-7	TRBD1	CASSSNRGIYEQYF	TGTGCCAGCAGTTCCAACAGGGGAATATACGAGCAGTACTTC
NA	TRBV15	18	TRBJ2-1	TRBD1	CATSRKTGAGLSYNEQFF	TGTGCCACCAGCAGGAAAACAGGGGCCGGACTTTCCTACAATGAGCAGTTCTTC
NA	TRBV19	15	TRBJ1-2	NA	CASKTVTSLFYGYTF	TGTGCCAGTAAAACGGTGACCTCCCTTTTCTATGGCTACACCTTC
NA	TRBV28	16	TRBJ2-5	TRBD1	CASSLGGQGEQETQYF	TGTGCCAGCAGTTTGGGGGGACAGGGAGAACAAGAGACCCAGTACTTC
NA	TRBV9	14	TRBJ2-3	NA	CASSVTGGPDTQYF	TGTGCCAGCAGCGTAACCGGAGGCCCGGATACGCAGTATTTT
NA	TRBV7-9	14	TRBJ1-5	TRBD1	CASSLTGGHQPQHF	TGTGCCAGCAGCTTGACAGGGGGACATCAGCCCCAGCATTTT
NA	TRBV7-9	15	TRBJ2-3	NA	CASSFRGQSTDTQYF	TGTGCCAGCAGCTTTAGAGGGCAAAGCACAGATACGCAGTATTTT
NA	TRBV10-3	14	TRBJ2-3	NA	CAICGYLSTDTQYF	TGTGCCATCTGTGGCTACCTTAGCACAGATACGCAGTATTTT
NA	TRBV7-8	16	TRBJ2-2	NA	CASSVDSPNLHGELFF	TGTGCCAGCAGCGTGGACTCTCCCAACCTTCACGGGGAGCTGTTTTTT
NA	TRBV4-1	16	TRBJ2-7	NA	CASSQGPTVGAYEQYF	TGCGCCAGCAGCCAAGGCCCAACCGTAGGGGCGTACGAGCAGTACTTC
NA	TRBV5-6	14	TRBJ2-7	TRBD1	CASRKQGVDYEQYF	TGTGCCAGCAGAAAACAGGGGGTTGACTACGAGCAGTACTTC
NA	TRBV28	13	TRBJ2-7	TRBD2	CASDSGRAREQYF	TGTGCCAGTGATAGCGGGAGGGCGAGGGAGCAGTACTTC
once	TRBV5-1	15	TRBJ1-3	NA	CASSLAAGTGNTIYF	TGCGCCAGCAGCTTGGCGGCAGGGACTGGAAACACCATATATTTT